This TCR beta chain was recorded in a study of CD8 T cells in Susac syndrome. General study results and limits: Clonal expansion was not seen in any Susac syndrome CD4+ T cell repertoire.

Roughly 0.45 to 1 ug RNA was reverse transcribed with random hexamers. TCRdb re-called the immunoSEQ multiplex PCR reads with MiXCR, one entry per CDR3 protein. The sample lists over 150,000 distinct CDR3 sequences; more than 95% were seen once. Sequencing targeted TCR beta in T cells from blood (CD8+ and CD4+). Worth noting for this clonotype: Its antigen remains unidentified.

The germline CDR1 and CDR2 sequences are SQVTM and ANQGSEA. The V end was cut by 8 bases, the J end by 3 bases, with 13 bases between. The CDR3 consists of 12 residues. The receptor comes from a human donor with Susac syndrome. The chain links TRBV29-1 to TRBJ1-1, with D possibly matching TRBD1 (6 bases). Sequenced: CD4+ T cells from PBMCs. DNA of the CDR3: TGCAGCTCTCGGGGGCTGTACACTGAAGCTTTCTTT. As protein: CSSRGLYTEAFF.